These T cell receptor beta chains were read from a single sample in a study of vaccination effects on CD4 cells after COVID-19. No antigen has been identified for these receptors. Repertoires were generated with immunoSEQ multiplex PCR, while TCRdb's copy carries only in-frame clones and drops some. The sample records tens of thousands of clones, 74% being singletons. Sequenced material: CD4+ T cells from PBMCs cultured without peptide, taken after COVID-19 vaccination. The receptors shown here come from a human donor who received a COVID-19 vaccine. Both conserved end residues are part of each CDR3. D genes are given only for firm matches. Some rows have no size entry. The others give once, few or many, or a class for an expanded clone.

v_call	j_call	d_call	clone_size	cdr3_aa	cdr3_nt
TRBV7-3	TRBJ2-2	NA	few	CASSSRTENTGELFF	TGTGCCAGCAGCTCTCGGACAGAGAACACCGGGGAGCTGTTTTTT
TRBV7-9	TRBJ1-6	TRBD1	NA	CASSPRGQNHNSPLHF	TGTGCCAGCAGCCCACGGGGACAGAACCATAATTCACCCCTCCACTTT
TRBV10-2	TRBJ1-2	NA	NA	CASSAGGASYGYTF	TGCGCCAGCAGTGCGGGGGGGGCATCTTATGGCTACACCTTC
TRBV6-6	TRBJ1-2	NA	few	CASSTPGAYGYTF	TGTGCCAGCAGCACTCCAGGAGCTTATGGCTACACCTTC
TRBV4-1	TRBJ2-5	TRBD1	NA	CASSPTGTGSVETQYF	TGCGCCAGCAGCCCCACCGGGACAGGGTCGGTGGAGACCCAGTACTTC
TRBV29-1	TRBJ1-3	NA	NA	CSVVEDSGNTIYF	TGCAGCGTTGTAGAGGACTCTGGAAACACCATATATTTT
TRBV7-2	TRBJ1-5	NA	NA	CASSTMGGDQPQHF	TGTGCCAGCAGCACAATGGGGGGGGATCAGCCCCAGCATTTT
TRBV10-2	TRBJ1-1	NA	NA	CASSDLWALTEAFF	TGCGCCAGCAGTGATTTGTGGGCTCTCACTGAAGCTTTCTTT
TRBV2	TRBJ1-2	NA	few	CASRDGGQRPNYGYTF	TGTGCCAGCAGGGACGGAGGGCAGCGTCCTAACTATGGCTACACCTTC
TRBV6-1	TRBJ1-1	TRBD1	once	CASSEANGQGNTEAFF	TGTGCCAGCAGTGAAGCTAACGGACAGGGGAACACTGAAGCTTTCTTT
TRBV6-5	TRBJ1-1	NA	NA	CASSYSSQGRRTEAFF	TGTGCCAGCAGTTACTCGAGCCAGGGGCGGCGCACTGAAGCTTTCTTT
TRBV6-2/TRBV6-3	TRBJ2-1	TRBD2	few	CASSYLAGVVNEQFF	TGTGCCAGCAGTTACTTAGCGGGGGTCGTCAATGAGCAGTTCTTC
TRBV30	TRBJ1-2	NA	few	CAWSRGGVGGYGYTF	TGTGCCTGGAGCCGGGGTGGTGTTGGGGGCTATGGCTACACCTTC
TRBV7-2	TRBJ1-5	NA	once	CASSSEGASQPQHF	TGTGCCAGCAGCTCCGAGGGCGCGTCTCAGCCCCAGCATTTT
TRBV6-5	TRBJ1-5	NA	NA	CASRATASNQPQHF	TGTGCCAGCAGGGCGACAGCTAGCAATCAGCCCCAGCATTTT
TRBV18	TRBJ2-1	NA	NA	CASSPSRGDGDEQFF	TGTGCCAGCTCACCATCCAGGGGAGATGGCGATGAGCAGTTCTTC
TRBV28	TRBJ1-4	NA	NA	CASTPGGSEKLFF	TGTGCCAGCACCCCAGGAGGGTCGGAAAAACTGTTTTTT
TRBV7-3	TRBJ1-1	TRBD1	NA	CASSLSAGQGTEAFF	TGTGCCAGCAGCTTAAGTGCGGGACAGGGCACTGAAGCTTTCTTT
TRBV5-8	TRBJ2-3	NA	few	CASSLDGRGNSGTQYF	TGTGCCAGCAGCTTGGACGGCAGGGGCAATAGCGGTACGCAGTATTTT
TRBV6-2/TRBV6-3	TRBJ1-6	NA	NA	CASSYWGRDSPLHF	TGTGCCAGCAGTTACTGGGGGCGCGATTCACCCCTCCACTTT
TRBV6-5	TRBJ2-5	NA	NA	CASTGRDGSQETQYF	TGTGCCAGCACCGGACGGGACGGATCTCAAGAGACCCAGTACTTC
TRBV13	TRBJ2-1	TRBD2	NA	CASSLGQWRSGGAGEQFF	TGTGCCAGCAGCTTAGGGCAGTGGCGGAGCGGGGGGGCCGGGGAGCAGTTCTTC
TRBV28	TRBJ2-5	TRBD1	NA	CASSLLGTGAQETQYF	TGTGCCAGCAGTTTGCTCGGGACAGGGGCGCAAGAGACCCAGTACTTC
TRBV18	TRBJ2-3	NA	NA	CASSPRQAGPTDTQYF	TGTGCCAGCTCACCACGCCAAGCGGGCCCCACAGATACGCAGTATTTT
TRBV19	TRBJ2-1	NA	NA	CASKDSYNEQFF	TGTGCCAGTAAGGATTCCTACAATGAGCAGTTCTTC
TRBV5-5	TRBJ1-5	TRBD1	NA	CASSSGTGGGYSNQPQHF	TGTGCCAGCAGCTCCGGGACAGGGGGCGGGTATAGCAATCAGCCCCAGCATTTT
TRBV28	TRBJ1-2	NA	NA	CASSPGTSNYGYTF	TGTGCCAGCAGTCCGGGGACCTCTAACTATGGCTACACCTTC